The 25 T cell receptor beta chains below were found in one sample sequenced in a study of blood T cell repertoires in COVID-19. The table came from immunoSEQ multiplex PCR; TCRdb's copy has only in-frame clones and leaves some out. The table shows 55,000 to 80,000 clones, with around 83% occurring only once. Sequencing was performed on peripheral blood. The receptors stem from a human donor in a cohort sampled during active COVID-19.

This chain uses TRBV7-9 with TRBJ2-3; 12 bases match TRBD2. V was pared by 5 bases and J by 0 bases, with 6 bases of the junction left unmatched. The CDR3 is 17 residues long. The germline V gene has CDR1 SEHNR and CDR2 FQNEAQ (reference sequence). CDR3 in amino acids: CASSPRTSGVSTDTQYF. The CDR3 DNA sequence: TGTGCCAGCAGCCCTCGGACTAGCGGGGTCAGCACAGATACGCAGTATTTT.

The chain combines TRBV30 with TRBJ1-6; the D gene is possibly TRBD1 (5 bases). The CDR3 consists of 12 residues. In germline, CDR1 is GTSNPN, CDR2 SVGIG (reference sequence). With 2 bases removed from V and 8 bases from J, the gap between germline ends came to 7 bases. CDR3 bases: TGTGCCTGGAGTACGGGGGATTCACCCCTCCACTTT. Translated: CAWSTGDSPLHF.

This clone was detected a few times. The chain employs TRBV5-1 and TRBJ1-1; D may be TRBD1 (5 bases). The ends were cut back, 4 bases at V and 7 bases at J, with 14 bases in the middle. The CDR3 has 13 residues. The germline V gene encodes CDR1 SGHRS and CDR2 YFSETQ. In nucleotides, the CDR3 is TGCGCCAGCAGCCTTACCAGGGTTGGTGAAGCTTTCTTT. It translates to CASSLTRVGEAFF.

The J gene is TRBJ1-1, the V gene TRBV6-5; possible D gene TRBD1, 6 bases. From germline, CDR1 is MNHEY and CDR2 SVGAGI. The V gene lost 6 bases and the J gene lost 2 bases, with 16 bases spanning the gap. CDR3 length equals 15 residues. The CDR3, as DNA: TGTGCCAGCAGAAACCAGGGGAGGGTAAACACTGAAGCTTTCTTT. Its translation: CASRNQGRVNTEAFF.

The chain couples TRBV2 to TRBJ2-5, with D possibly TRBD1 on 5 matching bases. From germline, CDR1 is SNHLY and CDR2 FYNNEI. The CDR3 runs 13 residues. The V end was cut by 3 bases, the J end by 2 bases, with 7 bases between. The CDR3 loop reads CASSDTGQETQYF. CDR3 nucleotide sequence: TGTGCCAGCAGTGACACAGGACAAGAGACCCAGTACTTC. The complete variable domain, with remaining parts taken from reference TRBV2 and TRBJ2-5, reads EPEVTQTPSHQVTQMGQEVILRCVPISNHLYFYWYRQILGQKVEFLVSFYNNEISEKSEIFDDQFSVERPDGSNFTLKIRSTKLEDSAMYFCASSDTGQETQYFGPGTRLLVL.

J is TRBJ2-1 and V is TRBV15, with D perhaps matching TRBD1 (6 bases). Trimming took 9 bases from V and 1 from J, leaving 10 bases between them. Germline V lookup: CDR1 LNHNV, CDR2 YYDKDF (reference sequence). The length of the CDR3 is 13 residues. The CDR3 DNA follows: TGTGCCACGGAACAGGGATCCTACAATGAGCAGTTCTTC. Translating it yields CATEQGSYNEQFF. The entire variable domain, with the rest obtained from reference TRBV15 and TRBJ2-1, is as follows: DAMVIQNPRYQVTQFGKPVTLSCSQTLNHNVMYWYQQKSSQAPKLLFHYYDKDFNNEADTPDNFQSRRPNTSFCFLDIRSPGLGDTAMYLCATEQGSYNEQFFGPGTRLTVL.

This CDR3 is CASSTTTGTSFYEQYF. CDR3 DNA: TGTGCCAGCAGTACCACAACCGGGACAAGTTTCTACGAGCAGTACTTC. The chain is built from TRBV25-1 and TRBJ2-7; TRBD1 is a possible D gene (6 bases). Trimming shortened V by 5 bases and J by 3 bases, and 20 bases separated the two germline ends. Germline loops: CDR1 MGHDK, CDR2 SYGVNS. The CDR3 extends over 16 amino acids.

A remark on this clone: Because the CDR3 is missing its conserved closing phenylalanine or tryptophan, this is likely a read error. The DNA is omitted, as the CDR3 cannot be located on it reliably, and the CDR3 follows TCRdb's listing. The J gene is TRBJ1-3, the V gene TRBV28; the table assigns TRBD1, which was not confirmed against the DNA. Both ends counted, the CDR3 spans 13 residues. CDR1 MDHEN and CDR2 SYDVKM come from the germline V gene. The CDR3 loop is CASSLPPGTGFEI.

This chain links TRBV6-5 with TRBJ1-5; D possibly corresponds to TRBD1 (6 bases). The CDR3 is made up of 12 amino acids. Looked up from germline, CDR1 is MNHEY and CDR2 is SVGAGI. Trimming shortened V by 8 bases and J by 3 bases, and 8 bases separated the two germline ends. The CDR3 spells CASGQINQPQHF. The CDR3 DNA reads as TGTGCCAGCGGACAGATCAATCAGCCCCAGCATTTT.

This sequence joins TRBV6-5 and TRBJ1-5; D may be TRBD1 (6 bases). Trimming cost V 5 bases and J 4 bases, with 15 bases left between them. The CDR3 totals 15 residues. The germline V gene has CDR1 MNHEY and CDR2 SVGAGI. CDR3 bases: TGTGCCAGCAGTAGCCGTTACAGGGATAATCAGCCCCAGCATTTT. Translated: CASSSRYRDNQPQHF.

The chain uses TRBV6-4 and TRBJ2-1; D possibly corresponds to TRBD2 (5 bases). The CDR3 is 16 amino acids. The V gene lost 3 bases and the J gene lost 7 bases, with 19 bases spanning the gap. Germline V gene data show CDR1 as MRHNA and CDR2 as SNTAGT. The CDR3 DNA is TGTGCCAGCAGTGAAACGGGGTCGACAACGGTTAATGAGCAGTTCTTC. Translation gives CASSETGSTTVNEQFF.

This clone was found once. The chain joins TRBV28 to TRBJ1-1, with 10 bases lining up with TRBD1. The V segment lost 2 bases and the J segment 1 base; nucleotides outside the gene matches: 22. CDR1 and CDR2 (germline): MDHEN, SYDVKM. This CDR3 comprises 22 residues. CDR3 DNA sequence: TGTGCCAGCAGTTTAACGGGACAGGGGTTTCGGATGGGGAGTCCGAAGAACACTGAAGCTTTCTTT. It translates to CASSLTGQGFRMGSPKNTEAFF.

The CDR3 DNA is TGTGCCAGCGGGCAGAAATACAATGAGCAGTTCTTC. Amino acids: CASGQKYNEQFF. The chain is built from TRBV14 and TRBJ2-1, with no clear D. The CDR3 contains 12 residues. CDR1 is SGHDN, CDR2 FVKESK, per germline. V was trimmed by 8 bases and J by 4 bases, leaving 9 bases between them. The whole variable domain, remainder taken from reference TRBV14 and TRBJ2-1, is EAGVTQFPSHSVIEKGQTVTLRCDPISGHDNLYWYRRVMGKEIKFLLHFVKESKQDESGMPNNRFLAERTGGTYSTLKVQPAELEDSGVYFCASGQKYNEQFFGPGTRLTVL.

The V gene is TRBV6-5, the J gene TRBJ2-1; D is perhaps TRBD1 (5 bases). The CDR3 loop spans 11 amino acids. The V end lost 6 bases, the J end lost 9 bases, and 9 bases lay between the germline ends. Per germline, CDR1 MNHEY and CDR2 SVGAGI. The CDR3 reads CASSRAREQFF. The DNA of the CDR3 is TGTGCCAGCAGCAGGGCACGTGAGCAGTTCTTC.

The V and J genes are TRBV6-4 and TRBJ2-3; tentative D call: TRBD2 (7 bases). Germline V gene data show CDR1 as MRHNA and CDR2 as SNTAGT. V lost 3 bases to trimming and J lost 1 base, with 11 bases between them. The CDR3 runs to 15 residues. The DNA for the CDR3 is TGTGCCAGCAGTGAGTTAGGGGGGGGCACAGATACGCAGTATTTT. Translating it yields CASSELGGGTDTQYF.

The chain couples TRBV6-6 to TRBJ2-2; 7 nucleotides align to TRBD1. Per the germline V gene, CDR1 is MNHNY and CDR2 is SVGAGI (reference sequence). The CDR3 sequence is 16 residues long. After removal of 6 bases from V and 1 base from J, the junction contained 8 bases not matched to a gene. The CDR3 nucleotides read TGTGCCAGCAGCCGATCGACAGGGAAGAACACCGGGGAGCTGTTTTTT. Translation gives CASSRSTGKNTGELFF.

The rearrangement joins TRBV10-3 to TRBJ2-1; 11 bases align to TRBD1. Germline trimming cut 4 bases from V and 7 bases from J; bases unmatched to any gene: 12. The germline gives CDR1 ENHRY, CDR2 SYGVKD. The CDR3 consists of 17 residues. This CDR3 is CAISVAFGGDRGNEQFF. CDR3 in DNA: TGTGCCATCAGTGTCGCATTTGGAGGGGACAGGGGGAATGAGCAGTTCTTC.

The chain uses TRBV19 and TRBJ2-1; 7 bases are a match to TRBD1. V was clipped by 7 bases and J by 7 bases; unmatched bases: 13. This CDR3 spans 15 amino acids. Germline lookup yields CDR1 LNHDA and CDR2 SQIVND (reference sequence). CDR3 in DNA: TGTGCCAGTAAGAAGGGCGCGGCAGGGGGAAATGAGCAGTTCTTC. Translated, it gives CASKKGAAGGNEQFF.

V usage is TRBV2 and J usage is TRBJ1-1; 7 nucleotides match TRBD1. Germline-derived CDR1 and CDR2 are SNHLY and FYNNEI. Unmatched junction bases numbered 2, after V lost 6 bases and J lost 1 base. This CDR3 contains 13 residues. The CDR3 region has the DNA TGTGCCAGCAGACAGGGGTGGAACACTGAAGCTTTCTTT. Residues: CASRQGWNTEAFF.

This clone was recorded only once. CDR3 nucleotide sequence: TGTGCCAGCACACCGGGACACGCGAACACCGGGGAGCTGTTTTTT. Amino acid sequence: CASTPGHANTGELFF. The chain uses TRBV7-2 and TRBJ2-2; D is possibly TRBD1 (6 bases). Germline V lookup: CDR1 SGHTA, CDR2 FQGNSA. The CDR3 is 15 amino acids. Trimming shortened V by 7 bases and J by 0 bases, and 12 bases separated the two germline ends.

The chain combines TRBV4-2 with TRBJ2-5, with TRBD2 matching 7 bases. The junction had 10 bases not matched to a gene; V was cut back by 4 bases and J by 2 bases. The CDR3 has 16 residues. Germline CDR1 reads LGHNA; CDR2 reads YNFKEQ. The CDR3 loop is CASSPRSSGAQETQYF. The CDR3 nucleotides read TGTGCCAGCAGCCCCCGCTCAAGCGGGGCACAAGAGACCCAGTACTTC.

CDR3 protein: CASKQAGRGGGVGQETQYF. CDR3 DNA sequence: TGCGCCAGCAAACAAGCGGGGCGGGGGGGCGGTGTCGGCCAAGAGACCCAGTACTTC. The chain recombines TRBV10-2 with TRBJ2-5; 9 nucleotides match TRBD2. CDR1 and CDR2 (germline): WSHSY, SAAADI. J gave up 1 base and V 7 bases, and 19 bases lay outside the gene matches. This CDR3 comprises 19 residues.

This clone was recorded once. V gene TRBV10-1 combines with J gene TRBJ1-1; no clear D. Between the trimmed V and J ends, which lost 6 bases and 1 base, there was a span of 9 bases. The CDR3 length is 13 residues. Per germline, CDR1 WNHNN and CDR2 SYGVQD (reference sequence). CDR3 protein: CASRPTGNTEAFF. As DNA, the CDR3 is TGCGCCAGCAGGCCGACGGGGAACACTGAAGCTTTCTTT.

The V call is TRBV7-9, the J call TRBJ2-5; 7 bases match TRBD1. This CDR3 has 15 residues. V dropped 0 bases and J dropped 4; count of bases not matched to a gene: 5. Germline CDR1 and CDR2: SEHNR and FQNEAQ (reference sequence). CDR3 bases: TGTGCCAGCAGCTTAGCGGTCAGGGGGAGAGAGACCCAGTACTTC. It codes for CASSLAVRGRETQYF. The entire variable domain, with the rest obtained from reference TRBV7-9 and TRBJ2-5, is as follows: DTGVSQNPRHKITKRGQNVTFRCDPISEHNRLYWYRQTLGQGPEFLTYFQNEAQLEKSRLLSDRFSAERPKGSFSTLEIQRTEQGDSAMYLCASSLAVRGRETQYFGPGTRLLVL.

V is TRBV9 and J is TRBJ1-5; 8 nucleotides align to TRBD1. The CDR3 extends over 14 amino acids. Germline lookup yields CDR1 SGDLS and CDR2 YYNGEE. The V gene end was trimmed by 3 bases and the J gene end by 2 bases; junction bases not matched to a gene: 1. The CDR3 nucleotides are TGTGCCAGCAGCGCGACAGGGGGCAATCAGCCCCAGCATTTT. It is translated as CASSATGGNQPQHF.